Included here is one TCR beta chain sequence, with context. This CDR3 spans 17 amino acids. V lost 7 bases and J lost 3; bases outside the gene matches: 18. Germline assignment: CDR1 MNHEY and CDR2 SVGAGI. TCRdb re-called the 5' RACE reads through MiXCR, storing one row per CDR3 protein. The sample shows tens of thousands of distinct CDR3 sequences, more than 25% of them seen only once. The receptor was isolated from a female donor with breast cancer. The chain combines TRBV6-5 with TRBJ2-7; 7 nucleotides match TRBD1. The sequencing input was tumor-infiltrating memory CD4+ T cells sorted from the breast tumor. Specified subset: memory CD4+ T cells, CD4+CD45RO+CD25-. The CDR3: CASIVMRDREQSYEQYF. CDR3 in DNA: TGTGCCAGCATCGTCATGCGCGACAGGGAACAAAGCTACGAGCAGTACTTC.